This T cell receptor beta chain was retrieved from a study of human T cells and chemical hapten exposure. Findings and limits, study-wide: Among TCRs, those above 1 in 1000 frequency were unaffected by DPC sensitization.

Time point denoted: pre-sensitization, week 0. Treatment defined: therapeutic diphenylcyclopropenone sensitization with weekly scalp DPC. This clonotype showed up just a few times. Its antigen is still unknown. This CDR3 is 14 amino acids long. Deletions cut 4 bases from V and 1 base from J, with 10 bases between. The germline V gene encodes CDR1 SNHLY and CDR2 FYNNEI. TCRdb used MiXCR to reprocess the RACE reads, holding one entry per CDR3 protein. The data show roughly 90,000 distinct CDR3 sequences, with around 10% seen just once and roughly 4% held by the top ten. The rearrangement links TRBV2 to TRBJ2-5; D might be TRBD2 (5 bases). The TCR sequence derives from a woman aged 40 to 50 with alopecia areata. Some clones in this sample may be carry-over from other donors' samples. This sample comprised whole blood, obtained in connection with sensitization to the hapten diphenylcyclopropenone (DPC). The DNA for the CDR3 is TGTGCCAGCAGTGGGAGGACTCCCCAAGAGACCCAGTACTTC. The encoded protein is CASSGRTPQETQYF.